This record concerns one TCR beta chain sequence. The antigen is unknown. The stimulus was lysate of CMV-infected fibroblasts, approximately 9.6 ug/mL. Sorting selected CD4+ T cells upregulating both CD40 ligand and CD69. The CDR3 has 13 residues. Germline V lookup: CDR1 SGHNT, CDR2 YENEEA. Trimming pared 1 base from V and 4 bases from J, leaving 7 bases between. These data come from a study of persistence of HIV-infected CD4 T cells. The libraries were made with immunoSEQ version 4 in survey mode. Assay: immunoSEQ multiplex PCR; the TCRdb copy retains only in-frame clones and omits some. The data contain roughly 7,100 clones, 75% to 85% of them singletons.

Sequencing was performed on CD4+ T cells sorted from PBMCs after 18-hour stimulation, taken from a patient who received antiretroviral therapy. The chain uses TRBV11-3 and TRBJ2-5; D is tentatively TRBD1 or TRBD2 (5 bases each). The receptor comes from an adult woman with HIV who was CMV-seropositive. In DNA, the CDR3 is TGTGCCAGCAGCTTAGCTGGGGGAGAGACCCAGTACTTC. This codes for CASSLAGGETQYF.